The sequence of this TCR beta chain was determined in a study of CD8+ T cells in alopecia areata. On the study more broadly: Each day, treated patients took oral tofacitinib twice, at 5 to 10 mg per dose. General study results and limits: Especially in alopecia totalis/universalis, lesional scalp showed greater clonality than normal scalp did.

RNA extraction was followed by reverse transcription into cDNA, which acted as the sequencing template. The table came from immunoSEQ multiplex PCR; TCRdb's copy has only in-frame clones and leaves some out. The sample consists of roughly 100,000 clones, 85% to 90% of them appearing once. J lost 5 bases, V lost 8 bases, and 7 bases had no gene match. The germline V gene has CDR1 SNHLY and CDR2 FYNNEI. There are 14 residues in the CDR3. A remark on this clone: The antigen is unknown.

Treatment described: oral pan-JAK inhibitor, 5-10 mg twice daily. Sequencing used CD8+ T cells sorted from blood, obtained at roughly week 30, from a patient treated with tofacitinib. The TCR was taken from a human donor with alopecia areata. The V gene is TRBV2, the J gene TRBJ1-5; 9 nucleotides line up with TRBD1. CDR3 loop: CASRPTGGDQPQHF. CDR3 in DNA: TGTGCCAGCCGACCGACAGGGGGTGATCAGCCCCAGCATTTT. Filled out from reference TRBV2 and TRBJ1-5, the complete variable domain reads EPEVTQTPSHQVTQMGQEVILRCVPISNHLYFYWYRQILGQKVEFLVSFYNNEISEKSEIFDDQFSVERPDGSNFTLKIRSTKLEDSAMYFCASRPTGGDQPQHFGDGTRLSIL.